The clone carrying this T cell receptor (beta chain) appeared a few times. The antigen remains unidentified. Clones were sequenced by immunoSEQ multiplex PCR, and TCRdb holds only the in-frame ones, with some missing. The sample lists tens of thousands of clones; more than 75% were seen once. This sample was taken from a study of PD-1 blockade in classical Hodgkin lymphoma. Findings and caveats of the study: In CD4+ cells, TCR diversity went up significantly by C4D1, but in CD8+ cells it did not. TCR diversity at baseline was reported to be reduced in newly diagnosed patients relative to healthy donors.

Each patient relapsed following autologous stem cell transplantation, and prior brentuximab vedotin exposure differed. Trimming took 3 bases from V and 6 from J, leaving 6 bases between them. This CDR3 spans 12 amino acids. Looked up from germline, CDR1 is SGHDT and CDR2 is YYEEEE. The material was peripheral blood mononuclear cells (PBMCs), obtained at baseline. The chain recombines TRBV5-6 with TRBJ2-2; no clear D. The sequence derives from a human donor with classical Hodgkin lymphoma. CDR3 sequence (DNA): TGTGCCAGCAGCTCCGTAGCCGGGGAGCTGTTTTTT. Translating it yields CASSSVAGELFF.